This T cell receptor beta chain is drawn from a study of OX40 agonist ivuxolimab in advanced cancers. Study-level background: Ivuxolimab was administered intravenously to patients at 0.01 to 10 mg/kg every 2 weeks.

The CDR3 totals 13 residues. The trim removed 0 bases at V and 7 bases at J, leaving 5 bases unmatched. Germline-derived CDR1 and CDR2 are GTSNPN and SVGIG (reference sequence). For this clone: Its antigen remains unidentified.

Sequenced by immunoSEQ multiplex PCR; TCRdb stores in-frame clones only, minus some. Here the sample spans 53,000 or so clones, around 87% being singletons. Study results and limitations: Patients who responded partially at 0.1-3.0 mg/kg showed clonal expansion ranking among the lowest. Low normalized T-cell clonal expansion also characterized some of the nonresponders. On average, CD8+ T cells showed a greater number of expanded clones than CD4+.

V is TRBV30 and J is TRBJ1-2; 7 bases are shared with TRBD1. The sequencing used CD4+ or CD8+ T cells sorted from blood, collected in a trial of the OX40 agonist ivuxolimab. The receptor comes from an adult with an advanced solid tumor such as melanoma, head and neck, liver or kidney cancer. The CDR3 coding sequence is TGTGCCTGGAGTGTAATAGGGGGCGGTGGCTACACCTTC. Translated: CAWSVIGGGGYTF.